The 9 T cell receptor beta chains listed next were all sequenced from one sample in a study of blood T cell repertoires in COVID-19. Some clones are missing from TCRdb's copy, which holds only in-frame ones; the method was immunoSEQ multiplex PCR. The data hold a few hundred thousand clones, with around 85% observed a single time. Specimen: PBMCs or T cells enriched from blood (not recorded which). The receptors shown here come from a middle-aged woman who had recovered from COVID-19.

The genes are TRBV28 and TRBJ1-6; D gene unclear. Germline V gene data show CDR1 as MDHEN and CDR2 as SYDVKM. Trimming shortened V by 8 bases and J by 9 bases, and 14 bases separated the two germline ends. The CDR3 loop spans 13 amino acids. CDR3 nucleotides: TGTGCCAGCCAAGACGGAGGGCGTTCACCCCTCCACTTT. Amino acid sequence: CASQDGGRSPLHF.

This chain links TRBV6-1 with TRBJ2-1, with 10 bases lining up with TRBD2. V trimming: 4 bases; J trimming: 2 bases; junction bases outside the gene matches: 11. Germline V gene lookup returns CDR1 MNHNS and CDR2 SASEGT. There are 18 residues in the CDR3. DNA of the CDR3: TGTGCCAGCAGTGGGGCCGGAGTCGGGACTAGCGCCTACAATGAGCAGTTCTTC. Translation: CASSGAGVGTSAYNEQFF.

The chain links TRBV4-1 to TRBJ2-1, with a weak D call TRBD2 (6 bases). The CDR3 totals 16 residues. With 1 base removed from V and 4 bases from J, the gap between germline ends came to 14 bases. The germline gives CDR1 MGHRA, CDR2 YSYEKL. Written as DNA, the CDR3 is TGCGCCAGCAGCCAAGCGGAGGGAGTTAGGTACAATGAGCAGTTCTTC. Protein product: CASSQAEGVRYNEQFF.

This clone was observed a single time. The rearrangement joins TRBV2 to TRBJ2-7; D not certain. Trimming removed 6 bases at V and 0 bases at J, with 6 bases between. Germline V gene data show CDR1 as SNHLY and CDR2 as FYNNEI. This CDR3 region has 12 residues. CDR3 nucleotides: TGTGCCAGCAGCGGGTTCTCCTACGAGCAGTACTTC. This codes for CASSGFSYEQYF.

The V gene is TRBV6-2 or TRBV6-3, the J gene TRBJ1-4, with 7 bases that match TRBD1. Per the germline V gene, CDR1 is MNHEY and CDR2 is SVGEGT. Trimming cost V 5 bases and J 5 bases; bases outside gene matches: 8. The CDR3 contains 15 residues. The CDR3 protein is CASSPRQGTNEKLFF. CDR3 DNA sequence: TGTGCCAGCAGTCCCCGACAGGGAACCAATGAAAAACTGTTTTTT.

This chain uses TRBV3-1 (or the pseudogene TRBV3-2) with TRBJ2-2, with a possible D match to TRBD1 (6 bases). CDR1 and CDR2 from the germline V gene are LGHDT and YNNKEL (reference sequence). Trimming removed 4 bases at V and 7 bases at J, with 13 bases between. This CDR3 contains 14 residues. For the CDR3, the DNA is TGTGCCAGCAGCCGCTCAGGGGCGCTCGGGGAGCTGTTTTTT. This encodes CASSRSGALGELFF.

The chain carries TRBV7-9 and TRBJ1-2; TRBD1 agrees at 10 bases. The CDR3 runs to 17 residues. Unmatched junction bases numbered 12, after V lost 4 bases and J lost 4 bases. Germline CDR1 reads SEHNR; CDR2 reads FQNEAQ (reference sequence). The CDR3 nucleotides read TGTGCCAGCAGCTCGACGGCGTCCGGGACAGGGGCCTATGGCTACACCTTC. As protein: CASSSTASGTGAYGYTF.

The chain has TRBV12-3 or TRBV12-4 and TRBJ2-5; D is possibly TRBD2 (6 bases). V lost 1 base and J 3 bases, leaving 6 bases between the germline ends. This CDR3 has 13 amino acids. The chain's CDR3 is CASSLGLEETQYF. The CDR3 DNA follows: TGTGCCAGCAGTTTAGGACTAGAAGAGACCCAGTACTTC.

This chain links TRBV4-3 with TRBJ2-4, with D possibly being TRBD1 (6 bases). Looked up from germline, CDR1 is LGHNA and CDR2 is YSLEER. V lost 5 bases and J lost 3, with 20 bases in between. This CDR3 region has 17 residues. CDR3 loop: CASSFQVDLGGKNIQYF. The CDR3 DNA is TGCGCCAGCAGCTTCCAGGTGGATTTAGGGGGCAAAAACATTCAGTACTTC.